This entry lists 26 T cell receptor beta chains sequenced from one sample in a study of tumor-infiltrating lymphocytes in oesophageal squamous cell carcinoma. Each CDR3 protein is one row after TCRdb ran MiXCR on the PCR reads. Here the sample spans approximately 3,000 distinct CDR3 sequences, over 15% being singletons. Sequencing was performed on esophageal tumor tissue. Receptors originate from a male donor with esophageal squamous cell carcinoma.

On this clonotype itself: One end of the junction is discordant with germline, which a read error may explain. This chain uses TRBV6-1 with TRBJ2-5; 7 nucleotides agree with TRBD2. CDR3 length equals 16 residues. Per the germline V gene, CDR1 is MNHNS and CDR2 is SASEGT. CDR3 in amino acids: CASSELGGTFKESQYF. In nucleotides, the CDR3 is TGTGCCAGCAGTGAGTTGGGGGGGACGTTTAAGGAGAGCCAGTACTTC.

By sample share, this clonotype is medium-sized. The chain recombines TRBV6-1 with TRBJ2-3, with 8 bases lining up with TRBD2. Per the germline V gene, CDR1 is MNHNS and CDR2 is SASEGT. After removal of 4 bases from V and 5 bases from J, the junction contained 14 bases not matched to a gene. This CDR3 has 17 residues. Here the CDR3 reads CASSATPRGLGGDTQYF. The CDR3 bases are TGTGCCAGCAGTGCAACCCCTAGGGGACTAGGGGGAGATACGCAGTATTTT.

By sample fraction, this clonotype is medium-sized. The chain carries TRBV5-5 and TRBJ1-2, with D hard to call. The CDR3 extends over 14 amino acids. V was pared by 0 bases and J by 1 base, with 7 bases between. Germline V gene sequence: CDR1 SGHKS, CDR2 YYEKEE (reference sequence). The chain's CDR3 is CASSLAYFNYGYTF. CDR3 nucleotides: TGTGCCAGCAGCTTGGCGTACTTTAACTATGGCTACACCTTC.

At least ten counts were recorded for this clonotype. The chain recombines TRBV11-1 with TRBJ1-2, with D tentatively TRBD1 (6 bases). This CDR3 is built from 14 residues. Per germline, CDR1 SGHAT and CDR2 FQDESV (reference sequence). Trimming removed 5 bases from V and 4 bases from J, with 14 bases in between. The CDR3 DNA sequence: TGTGCCAGCAGCCCCGACAGGCCGCGCTATGGCTACACCTTC. It is translated as CASSPDRPRYGYTF.

This clonotype was recorded many times. No conserved phenylalanine or tryptophan ends this CDR3, so it is likely a read error. The DNA is left out, because the CDR3 cannot be placed on it with certainty; the CDR3 is given as TCRdb lists it. J is TRBJ2-1 and V is TRBV7-8; no check of the table's D call, TRBD2, against the DNA was made. Per the germline V gene, CDR1 is SGHVS and CDR2 is FQNEAQ. 17 amino acids form the CDR3, both terminal residues included. The CDR3 reads CASSLALGTDYGYTFGS.

This clonotype appeared many times. The genes are TRBV19 and TRBJ1-5; possible D gene TRBD1, 5 bases. This CDR3 has 17 amino acids. In germline, CDR1 is LNHDA, CDR2 SQIVND (reference sequence). V shed 5 bases and J shed 2 bases, with 19 bases lying between them. The CDR3 sequence is CASSSRTPGVGNQPQHF. CDR3 nucleotide sequence: TGTGCCAGTAGTTCCCGGACACCGGGAGTGGGCAATCAGCCCCAGCATTTT. Together with reference TRBV19 and TRBJ1-5, the CDR3 gives the full variable domain: DGGITQSPKYLFRKEGQNVTLSCEQNLNHDAMYWYRQDPGQGLRLIYYSQIVNDFQKGDIAEGYSVSREKKESFPLTVTSAQKNPTAFYLCASSSRTPGVGNQPQHFGDGTRLSIL.

This clonotype was seen more than once but under ten times. The CDR3 DNA reads TGTGCCAGCTCACCACTAGGACAGGGGGGGAACAATGAGCAGTACTTC. This sequence encodes CASSPLGQGGNNEQYF. The chain links TRBV18 to TRBJ2-1; TRBD1 matches at 10 bases. Matching the DNA end better, TRBJ2-7 makes the J call doubtful. Germline V gene sequence: CDR1 KGHSH, CDR2 LQKENI. The CDR3 has 16 amino acids.

This clonotype is judged large. The rearrangement joins TRBV7-8 to TRBJ1-2, with D maybe TRBD1 (5 bases). This CDR3 has 15 amino acids. V dropped 0 bases and J dropped 3 bases, with 11 bases sitting between them. Germline V gives CDR1 SGHVS, CDR2 FQNEAQ. The CDR3 is CASSLALGTDYGYTF. In DNA, the CDR3 is TGTGCCAGCAGCTTAGCGTTAGGGACTGACTATGGCTACACCTTC.

This clonotype was picked up many times. The gene calls are TRBV11-3 and TRBJ1-2, with TRBD1 as a possible D gene (6 bases). This CDR3 is 14 amino acids long. The V and J ends lost 0 bases and 4 bases respectively, with 9 bases between them. CDR1 is SGHNT and CDR2 is YENEEA in the germline V gene. CDR3 in DNA: TGTGCCAGCAGCTTAGAGGTAGGGGGCTATGGCTACACCTTC. Its translation: CASSLEVGGYGYTF.

This clonotype was picked up many times. The chain employs TRBV9 and TRBJ1-2, with TRBD1 matching 7 bases. Germline trimming cut 4 bases from V and 8 bases from J; bases unmatched to any gene: 8. Germline-derived CDR1 and CDR2 are SGDLS and YYNGEE. The CDR3 is 13 residues long. The CDR3, as DNA: TGTGCCAGCAGCAAGGACAGGACGACGGGCTACACCTTC. This sequence encodes CASSKDRTTGYTF.

The table lists this clonotype with many counts. This chain connects TRBV6-1 to TRBJ2-5, with D tentatively TRBD1 (5 bases). Matching the DNA end better, TRBJ2-7 makes the J call doubtful. CDR1 is MNHNS and CDR2 is SASEGT in the germline V gene. The CDR3 is 12 amino acids. CDR3 nucleotide sequence: TGTGCCAGCAGGGCAGGGCTCGGCGAGCAGTACTTC. It codes for CASRAGLGEQYF.

This clonotype was counted ten times or more. A much bigger clone sits one base away, suggesting this may be a read error. The rearrangement joins TRBV27 to TRBJ2-5; 9 bases are a match to TRBD2. Per the germline V gene, CDR1 is MNHEY and CDR2 is SMNVEV (reference sequence). With 3 bases clipped from V and 11 bases from J, the junction kept 10 bases outside the gene matches. This CDR3 contains 14 residues. CDR3 sequence reads: CASSLGLAYNEQYF. The CDR3 DNA reads TGTGCCAGCAGTTTGGGACTAGCCTACAATGAGCAGTACTTC.

This clonotype came up many times. The J gene is TRBJ1-2, the V gene TRBV28; 9 positions agree with TRBD1. Trimming took 3 bases from V and 8 from J; bases not matched to a gene: 4. CDR3 length equals 13 residues. In germline, CDR1 is MDHEN, CDR2 SYDVKM. The CDR3 region is CASSFGTGLGYTF. CDR3 bases: TGTGCCAGCAGTTTCGGGACAGGGTTGGGCTACACCTTC.

The rearrangement uses TRBV9 and TRBJ2-5; the D gene is possibly TRBD2 (5 bases). Germline lookup yields CDR1 SGDLS and CDR2 YYNGEE. The V gene lost 8 bases and the J gene lost 11 bases, with 22 bases spanning the gap. CDR3 length: 13 amino acids. The CDR3 sequence: CASSLGVGNEQYF. CDR3 bases: TGTGCCAGTTCGCTGGGAGTTGGGAATGAGCAGTACTTC.

By its share, this clonotype is medium-sized. The chain is built from TRBV5-1 and TRBJ2-5, with D hard to call. CDR1 is SGHRS and CDR2 is YFSETQ in the germline V gene. Trimming shortened V by 1 base and J by 2 bases, and 0 bases separated the two germline ends. This CDR3 region has 11 residues. Here the CDR3 DNA reads TGCGCCAGCAGCTTGCAAGAGACCCAGTACTTC. Amino acid sequence: CASSLQETQYF.

The chain is built from TRBV10-3 and TRBJ2-3, with D possibly being TRBD1 or TRBD2 (6 bases each). Trimming stripped 11 bases from V and 14 bases from J, with 26 bases between. CDR3 length: 13 amino acids. Looked up from germline, CDR1 is ENHRY and CDR2 is SYGVKD. The CDR3 loop is CAVIRGATGELYF. DNA for the CDR3: TGTGCCGTCATAAGGGGGGCCACCGGGGAGCTGTATTTT.

This clonotype was seen ten or more times. The chain joins TRBV19 to TRBJ1-1, with D uncertain. This CDR3 contains 13 residues. The V gene lost 4 bases and the J gene lost 0 bases, with 6 bases spanning the gap. Germline loops: CDR1 LNHDA, CDR2 SQIVND (reference sequence). CDR3 sequence: CASSTNMNTEAFF. The CDR3 DNA follows: TGTGCCAGTAGTACAAACATGAACACTGAAGCTTTCTTT.

By sample fraction, this clonotype is large (0.1 to 1%). The chain joins TRBV7-9 to TRBJ2-1; TRBD2 is a possible D gene (5 bases). The CDR3 runs 13 residues. Trimming left V 2 bases short and J 8 bases short, with 10 bases between. Germline CDR1 is SEHNR and CDR2 is FQNEAQ (reference sequence). Written as DNA, the CDR3 is TGTGCCAGCAGCTTACGAGGGTTGGATGAGCAGTTCTTC. Translation gives CASSLRGLDEQFF.

This clonotype was counted at least ten times. The chain recombines TRBV5-4 with TRBJ1-5; D possibly corresponds to TRBD1 (6 bases). The germline V gene has CDR1 SGHNT and CDR2 YYREEE (reference sequence). The CDR3 is 14 amino acids. Trimming took off 5 bases at V and 3 bases at J, with 12 bases between the two ends. The CDR3 sequence: CASSTQGINQPQHF. The CDR3 nucleotides are TGTGCCAGCAGTACACAGGGAATCAATCAGCCCCAGCATTTT. The variable domain in full, completed from reference TRBV5-4 and TRBJ1-5, reads ETGVTQSPTHLIKTRGQQVTLRCSSQSGHNTVSWYQQALGQGPQFIFQYYREEENGRGNFPPRFSGLQFPNYSSELNVNALELDDSALYLCASSTQGINQPQHFGDGTRLSIL.

This clonotype came up many times. The chain carries TRBV5-5 and TRBJ2-7; D is unresolved. In germline, CDR1 is SGHKS, CDR2 YYEKEE (reference sequence). V was cut by 4 bases and J by 1 base, with 21 bases left in between. CDR3 length: 17 amino acids. CDR3 in amino acids: CASSKRFSDGDSYEQYF. CDR3 nucleotide sequence: TGTGCCAGCAGCAAACGATTTTCGGACGGAGATTCCTACGAGCAGTACTTC.

Regarding this clonotype: Since the CDR3 does not end with the conserved phenylalanine or tryptophan, this likely comes from a read error. No DNA is shown, since the ends of the CDR3 on it are uncertain; the CDR3 is the one TCRdb lists. This rearrangement joins TRBV7-2 to TRBJ2-3; the table's D call of TRBD1 was not tested on the DNA. CDR1 is SGHTA, CDR2 FQGNSA, per germline. Inclusive of both ends, the CDR3 amounts to 17 amino acids. Here the CDR3 reads CASSLAPSSCTSSTSAP.

This clonotype was seen many times. The DNA is omitted, as the CDR3 cannot be located on it reliably, and the CDR3 follows TCRdb's listing. This chain links TRBV7-6 with TRBJ2-5; no DNA check was done on the table's D call, TRBD1. From germline, CDR1 is SGHVS and CDR2 FNYEAQ. The CDR3 is 16 residues long, counting both termini. This CDR3 reads CASSQRFGPGSRGEYF.

This clonotype was counted a few times. This rearrangement joins TRBV18 to TRBJ1-2, with D possibly being TRBD1 (5 bases). The length of the CDR3 is 14 residues. The germline V gene encodes CDR1 KGHSH and CDR2 LQKENI. The V and J ends lost 2 bases and 4 bases respectively, with 11 bases between them. The CDR3 protein is CASSPGGDGYGYTF. As DNA, the CDR3 is TGTGCCAGCTCACCAGGAGGGGACGGCTATGGCTACACCTTC.

This clonotype was observed at least ten times. V is TRBV24-1 and J is TRBJ2-2; 8 nucleotides agree with TRBD2. This CDR3 has 14 amino acids. Germline trimming cut 9 bases from V and 3 bases from J; bases unmatched to any gene: 5. Germline lookup yields CDR1 KGHDR and CDR2 SFDVKD. CDR3 sequence reads: CATQTSEYTGELFF. The CDR3 bases are TGTGCCACCCAGACTAGCGAGTACACCGGGGAGCTGTTTTTT.

This clonotype occurred many times. Because the CDR3's place on the DNA is in doubt, the DNA is left out and the CDR3 is given as listed by TCRdb. The chain links TRBV19 to TRBJ1-4; the table gives TRBD1 as D, unverified against the DNA. The CDR3 length equals 16 residues, ends included. The germline V gene encodes CDR1 LNHDA and CDR2 SQIVND (reference sequence). CDR3 sequence reads: CASSIFGPGGNEKLFF.

Many counts were recorded for this clonotype. The chain uses TRBV6-1 and TRBJ1-4, with TRBD1 as a possible D gene (6 bases). This CDR3 has 13 amino acids. Between the trimmed V and J ends, which lost 7 bases and 8 bases, there was a span of 14 bases. The germline V gene has CDR1 MNHNS and CDR2 SASEGT. The CDR3: CASTGGALEKLFF. CDR3 nucleotides: TGTGCCAGCACGGGGGGGGCACTGGAAAAACTGTTTTTT.